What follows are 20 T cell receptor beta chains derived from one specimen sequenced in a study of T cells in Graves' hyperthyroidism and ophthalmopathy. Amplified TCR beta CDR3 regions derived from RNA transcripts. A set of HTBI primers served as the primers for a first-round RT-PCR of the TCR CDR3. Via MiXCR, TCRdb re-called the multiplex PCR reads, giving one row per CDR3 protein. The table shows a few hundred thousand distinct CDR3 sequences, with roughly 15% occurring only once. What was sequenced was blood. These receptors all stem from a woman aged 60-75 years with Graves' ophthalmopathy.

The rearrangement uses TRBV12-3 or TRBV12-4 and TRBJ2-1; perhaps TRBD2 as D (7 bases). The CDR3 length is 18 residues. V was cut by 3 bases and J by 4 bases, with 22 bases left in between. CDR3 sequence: CASSLGGGGRREYNEQFF. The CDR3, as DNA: TGTGCCAGCAGTTTGGGGGGGGGGGGGCGGAGAGAATACAATGAGCAGTTCTTC.

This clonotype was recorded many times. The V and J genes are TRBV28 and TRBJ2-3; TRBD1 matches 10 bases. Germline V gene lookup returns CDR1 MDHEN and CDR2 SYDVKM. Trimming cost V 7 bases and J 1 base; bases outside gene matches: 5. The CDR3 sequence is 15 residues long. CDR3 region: CASKRQGAGTDTQYF. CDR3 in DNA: TGTGCCAGCAAAAGACAGGGGGCTGGCACAGATACGCAGTATTTT.

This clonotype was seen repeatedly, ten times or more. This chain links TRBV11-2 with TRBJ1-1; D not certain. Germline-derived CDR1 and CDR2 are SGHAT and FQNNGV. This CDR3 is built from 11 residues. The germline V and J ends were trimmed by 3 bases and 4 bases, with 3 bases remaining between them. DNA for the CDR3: TGTGCCAGCAGCTTTGGCACTGAAGCTTTCTTT. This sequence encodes CASSFGTEAFF.

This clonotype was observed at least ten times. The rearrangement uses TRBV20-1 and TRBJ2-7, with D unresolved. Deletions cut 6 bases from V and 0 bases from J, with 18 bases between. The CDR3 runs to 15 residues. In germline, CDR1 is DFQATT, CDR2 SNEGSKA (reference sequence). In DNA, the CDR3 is TGCAGTGCCCATAATCTGGGCCTCGTCTCCTACGAGCAGTACTTC. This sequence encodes CSAHNLGLVSYEQYF.

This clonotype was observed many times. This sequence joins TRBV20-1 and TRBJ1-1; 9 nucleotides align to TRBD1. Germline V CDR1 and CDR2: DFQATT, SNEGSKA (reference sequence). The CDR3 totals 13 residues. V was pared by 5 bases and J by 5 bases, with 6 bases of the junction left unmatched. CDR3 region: CSAYTGGRTEAFF. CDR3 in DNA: TGCAGTGCTTATACAGGGGGCCGGACTGAAGCTTTCTTT.

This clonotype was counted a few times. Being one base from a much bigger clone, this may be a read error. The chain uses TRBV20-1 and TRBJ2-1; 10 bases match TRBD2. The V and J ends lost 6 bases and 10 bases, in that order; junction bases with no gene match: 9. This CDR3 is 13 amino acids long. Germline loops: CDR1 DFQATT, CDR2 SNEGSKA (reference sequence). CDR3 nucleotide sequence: TGCAGTGCAACTAGCGGGAAGGCCAACGAGCAGTTCTTC. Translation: CSATSGKANEQFF.

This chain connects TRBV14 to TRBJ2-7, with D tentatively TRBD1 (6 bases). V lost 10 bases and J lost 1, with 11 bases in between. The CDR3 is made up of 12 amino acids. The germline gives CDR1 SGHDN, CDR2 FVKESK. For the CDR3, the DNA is TGTGCCACCTCGGGACAATCCTACGAGCAGTACTTC. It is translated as CATSGQSYEQYF.

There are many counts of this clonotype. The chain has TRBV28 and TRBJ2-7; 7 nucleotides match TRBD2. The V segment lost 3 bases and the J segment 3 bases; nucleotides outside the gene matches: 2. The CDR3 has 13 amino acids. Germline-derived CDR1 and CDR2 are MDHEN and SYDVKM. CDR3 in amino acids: CASSFPSGYEQYF. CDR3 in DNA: TGTGCCAGCAGTTTCCCTAGCGGCTACGAGCAGTACTTC. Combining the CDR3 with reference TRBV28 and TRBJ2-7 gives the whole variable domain DVKVTQSSRYLVKRTGEKVFLECVQDMDHENMFWYRQDPGLGLRLIYFSYDVKMKEKGDIPEGYSVSREKKERFSLILESASTNQTSMYLCASSFPSGYEQYFGPGTRLTVT.

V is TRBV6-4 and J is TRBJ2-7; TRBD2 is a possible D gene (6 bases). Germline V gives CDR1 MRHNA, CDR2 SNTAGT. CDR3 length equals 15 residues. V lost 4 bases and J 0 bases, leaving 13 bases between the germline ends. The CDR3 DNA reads TGTGCCAGCAGTGCCGAGGCGGGGAGCTCCTACGAGCAGTACTTC. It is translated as CASSAEAGSSYEQYF.

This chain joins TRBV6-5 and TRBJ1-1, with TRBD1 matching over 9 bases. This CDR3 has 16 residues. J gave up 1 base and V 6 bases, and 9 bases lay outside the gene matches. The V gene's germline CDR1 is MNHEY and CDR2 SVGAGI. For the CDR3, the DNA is TGTGCCAGCAGCTTAGCTCCGGGACAGGGGAACACTGAAGCTTTCTTT. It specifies CASSLAPGQGNTEAFF.

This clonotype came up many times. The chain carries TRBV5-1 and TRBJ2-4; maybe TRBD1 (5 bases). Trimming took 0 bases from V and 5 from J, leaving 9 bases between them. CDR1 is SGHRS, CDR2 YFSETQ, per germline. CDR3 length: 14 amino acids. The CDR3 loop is CASSLGGAENIQYF. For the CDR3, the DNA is TGCGCCAGCAGCTTGGGTGGGGCGGAAAACATTCAGTACTTC.

CDR3 residues: CAWSDGTSGRLYF. The CDR3, as DNA: TGTGCCTGGAGCGACGGGACTAGCGGGAGACTGTACTTC. The chain employs TRBV30 and TRBJ2-5; 14 bases line up with TRBD2. CDR3 length: 13 amino acids. The ends lost 3 bases at V and 13 bases at J; junction bases unmatched: 7. The germline CDR1 and CDR2 sequences are GTSNPN and SVGIG (reference sequence). The full variable domain, in which reference TRBV30 and TRBJ2-5 provide the parts outside the CDR3, is SQTIHQWPATLVQPVGSPLSLECTVEGTSNPNLYWYRQAAGRGLQLLFYSVGIGQISSEVPQNLSASRPQDRQFILSSKKLLLSDSGFYLCAWSDGTSGRLYFGPGTRLLVL.

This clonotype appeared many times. CDR3 protein: CASSQGDYSYEQYF. The CDR3 nucleotides read TGTGCCAGCAGTCAAGGGGACTACTCCTACGAGCAGTACTTC. V gene TRBV28 combines with J gene TRBJ2-7; 7 bases match TRBD2. This CDR3 spans 14 amino acids. In germline, CDR1 is MDHEN, CDR2 SYDVKM. The J segment lost 0 bases and the V segment lost 5 bases, leaving 4 bases of the junction unmatched.

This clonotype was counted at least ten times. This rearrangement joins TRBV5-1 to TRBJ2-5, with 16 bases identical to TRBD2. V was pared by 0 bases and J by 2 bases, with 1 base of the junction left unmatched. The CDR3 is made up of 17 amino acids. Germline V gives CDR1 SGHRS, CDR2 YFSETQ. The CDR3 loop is CASSLGGLAGGQETQYF. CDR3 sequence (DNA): TGCGCCAGCAGCTTGGGGGGACTAGCGGGAGGGCAAGAGACCCAGTACTTC.

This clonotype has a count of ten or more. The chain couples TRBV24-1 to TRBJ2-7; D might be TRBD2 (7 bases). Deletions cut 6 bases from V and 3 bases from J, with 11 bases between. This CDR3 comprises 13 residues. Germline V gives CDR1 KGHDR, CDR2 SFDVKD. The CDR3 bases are TGTGCCACCAGTCGGGGAGGGGGCTACGAGCAGTACTTC. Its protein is CATSRGGGYEQYF.

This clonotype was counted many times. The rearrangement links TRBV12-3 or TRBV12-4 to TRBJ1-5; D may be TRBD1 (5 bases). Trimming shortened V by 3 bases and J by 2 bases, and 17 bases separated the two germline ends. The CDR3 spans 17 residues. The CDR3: CASSFRVPVLGNQPQHF. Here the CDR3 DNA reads TGTGCCAGCAGTTTCAGGGTCCCGGTATTAGGCAATCAGCCCCAGCATTTT.

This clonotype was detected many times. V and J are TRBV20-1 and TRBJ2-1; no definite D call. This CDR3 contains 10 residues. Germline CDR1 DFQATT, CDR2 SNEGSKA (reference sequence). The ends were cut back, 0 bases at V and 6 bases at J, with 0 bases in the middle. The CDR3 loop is CSARDNEQFF. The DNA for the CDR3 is TGCAGTGCTAGAGACAATGAGCAGTTCTTC.

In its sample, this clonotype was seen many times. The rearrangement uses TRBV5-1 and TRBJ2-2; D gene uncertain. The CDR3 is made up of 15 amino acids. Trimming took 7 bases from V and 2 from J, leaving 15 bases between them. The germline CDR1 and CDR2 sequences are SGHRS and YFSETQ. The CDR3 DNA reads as TGCGCCAGCGGATCGGGTGGCCGAAACACCGGGGAGCTGTTTTTT. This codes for CASGSGGRNTGELFF.

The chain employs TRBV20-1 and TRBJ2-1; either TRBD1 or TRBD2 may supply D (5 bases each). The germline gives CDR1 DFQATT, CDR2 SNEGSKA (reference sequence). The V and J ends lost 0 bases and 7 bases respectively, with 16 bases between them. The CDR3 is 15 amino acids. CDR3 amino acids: CSARDSTGPGNEQFF. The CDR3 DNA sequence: TGCAGTGCTAGAGATAGTACGGGGCCGGGGAATGAGCAGTTCTTC.

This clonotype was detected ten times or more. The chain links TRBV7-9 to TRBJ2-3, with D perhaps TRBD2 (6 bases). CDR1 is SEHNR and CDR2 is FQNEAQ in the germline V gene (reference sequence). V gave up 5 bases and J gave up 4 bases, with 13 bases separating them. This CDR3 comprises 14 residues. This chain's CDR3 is CASSERDSPDTQYF. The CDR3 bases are TGTGCCAGCAGCGAAAGGGACTCCCCAGATACGCAGTATTTT. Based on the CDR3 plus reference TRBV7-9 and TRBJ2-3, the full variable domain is DTGVSQNPRHKITKRGQNVTFRCDPISEHNRLYWYRQTLGQGPEFLTYFQNEAQLEKSRLLSDRFSAERPKGSFSTLEIQRTEQGDSAMYLCASSERDSPDTQYFGPGTRLTVL.